This T cell receptor beta chain was recovered during a study of regulatory and conventional T cells in RAG deficiency. Points from the study as a whole: Omenn patients showed >80% Treg-Tconv overlap and shorter CDR3 lengths. Sorted Omenn CD25-high CD127-low cells may not be bona fide Tregs. Omenn syndrome and CID/AS patients had roughly 100-fold fewer unique Treg TCR beta sequences, versus roughly 10-fold elsewhere. Shannon entropy was markedly lower and Simpson indices higher in RAG-deficient patients than control T-cell subsets.

Sequenced by immunoSEQ multiplex PCR; TCRdb stores in-frame clones only, minus some. The repertoire holds approximately 21,000 clones, with approximately 95% as singletons. Per the germline V gene, CDR1 is LNHDA and CDR2 is SQIVND (reference sequence). The CDR3 consists of 16 residues. In the case of this clone: As yet, its antigen is unknown. The junction shows a germline mismatch at one end, possibly a read error. Other DNA sequences of this sample code for an identical CDR3.

Blood CD4+ CD25-low CD127-high conventional T cells supplied the genomic DNA template. This sample was also put to use in a study of regulatory T cells. That study adds: Amplification used 52 TRBV primers and 13 TRBJ primers.

The rearrangement links TRBV19 to TRBJ1-6; D might be TRBD1 (5 bases). This clonotype originated in a human donor in good health. The sample was CD25- CD4+ T cells sorted from blood. Here the CDR3 reads CASSTPGQGENSPLHF. CDR3 nucleotides: TGTGCCAGTAGTACCCCTGGTCAGGGCGAAAATTCCCCCCTCCACTTT.